This TCR beta chain was identified in a study of PD-L1 blockade in urothelial cancer. Study in general: Blood samples had a median of around 140,000 T cells, 80,000 to 85,000 unique TCRs, and clonality 0.08 to 0.085.

Looked up from germline, CDR1 is SEHNR and CDR2 is FQNEAQ (reference sequence). This CDR3 is 16 amino acids long. Trimming shortened V by 1 base and J by 2 bases, and 9 bases separated the two germline ends. Patients were diagnosed with urothelial carcinoma, either locally advanced or metastatic. Clones were read by immunoSEQ multiplex PCR, and TCRdb kept only the in-frame ones, dropping some. The sample yields some 100,000 clones, roughly nine tenths seen once. This chain uses TRBV7-9 with TRBJ2-6, with D perhaps TRBD2 (6 bases). This TCR derives from a woman over 75 with urothelial cancer. Here the sequenced sample was PBMCs, taken around atezolizumab (anti-PD-L1) treatment. CDR3 in DNA: TGTGCCAGCAGCTTAGGGGGACTCCCTGGGGCCAACGTCCTGACTTTC. This sequence encodes CASSLGGLPGANVLTF.